What follows are 2 T cell receptor beta chains derived from one specimen sequenced in a study of T cells in Graves' hyperthyroidism and ophthalmopathy. From RNA transcripts, TCR beta CDR3 regions were amplified. When the TCR CDR3 underwent first-round RT-PCR, the HTBI primer set was used. TCRdb fed the multiplex PCR reads into MiXCR, producing one record per CDR3 protein. This table has 400,000 to 500,000 distinct CDR3 sequences, approximately 13% appearing once. Material for sequencing was blood. All receptors come from a woman aged 18-29 years with Graves' hyperthyroidism.

This clonotype was counted between two and nine times. The chain recombines TRBV7-9 with TRBJ2-3, with 10 bases identical to TRBD1. Trimming cost V 3 bases and J 1 base; bases outside gene matches: 4. The CDR3 is made up of 16 amino acids. From germline, CDR1 is SEHNR and CDR2 FQNEAQ (reference sequence). This CDR3 is CASSFRDRGGTDTQYF. DNA of the CDR3: TGTGCCAGCAGCTTCCGGGACAGGGGAGGCACAGATACGCAGTATTTT.

This clonotype was observed a handful of times. The chain is built from TRBV7-9 and TRBJ2-2; D is uncertain. The CDR3 has 15 residues. Trimming took off 3 bases at V and 2 bases at J, with 10 bases between the two ends. Germline CDR1 reads SEHNR; CDR2 reads FQNEAQ (reference sequence). CDR3 sequence reads: CASSFGLTNTGELFF. The CDR3 coding sequence is TGTGCCAGCAGCTTCGGGCTGACTAACACCGGGGAGCTGTTTTTT.